The present TCR beta chain was sequenced within a study of T-cell reconstitution after alpha-beta-depleted transplantation in children (dated by TCRdb to about 2016). Broadly, across the study: Using TCR repertoire profiling, the study quantitatively followed how T-cell immune reconstitution unfolded in children after TCRalphabeta/CD19-depleted allogeneic hematopoietic cell transplantation.

Sample treatment or condition, as interpreted from the label and publication: allogeneic hematopoietic cell transplantation with graft depleted of TCRalphabeta T cells and CD19 B cells. Transplant recipients were children who received TCRalphabeta/CD19-depleted allogeneic hematopoietic cell grafts. This clonotype occurred many times. It lacks a known antigen. No base quality information exists; no much larger clone differs at one position. The method was PCR. TCRdb shows the sequencer as Illumina HiSeq 2500. Molecular barcoding was employed in the preparation of TCR libraries, with unique molecular identifiers being used to normalize TCRbeta repertoire quantification. The public reads were reanalyzed by TCRdb: fastp trimming at Q25, MiXCR alignment, in-frame beta chains only. Each entry is one CDR3 protein sequence, shown with its most common DNA and genes. The sample data list over 150,000 distinct CDR3 sequences, and 5.5% to 7% of these were observed just once. Jointly, the top ten make up approximately 4.1% of the sample.

The paper's findings and limits, for the study overall: The apparently early alphabetaT-cell count recovery about two months after transplant was reportedly dependent on only several hundred rapidly expanded clones derived from non-depleted graft cells. Over the following months the frequencies of hyperexpanded clones went down, and after one year T-cell counts and TCRbeta diversity were mostly credited to newly produced T cells. The high TCRbeta diversity at day 60 in some patients was ascribed to recipient T cells and intrathymic progenitors that had survived conditioning.

The germline V gene sets CDR1 to SGHVS and CDR2 to FQNEAQ. The CDR3 runs 13 amino acids, cysteine and phenylalanine included. CDR3 DNA only is kept here, 39 bases in frame from base 1. V and J are truncated by 1 base and 8 bases respectively, leaving an intervening sequence of 11 bases. The sequences come from PBMCs, collected before TCRalphabeta/CD19-depleted stem cell transplant. This TCR derives from a girl less than two years old with combined immunodeficiency, due to receive a stem cell transplant. The chain links TRBV7-8 with TRBJ1-1, with TRBD1 as a weak D call on 5 bases. Read as DNA, the sequence is TGTGCCAGCAGCTTAGGGGCAGGGCTCGAAGCTTTCTTT. It translates as CASSLGAGLEAFF.